This T cell receptor beta chain was found in a study of cytomegalovirus exposure and HLA in healthy donors. Study details: Around 85 million unique TCR sequences came from HLA-typed donors in an early release. Whole-study findings and limits: A later analysis linked 15,000 to 20,000 TCR beta sequences to HLA alleles at 0.05 false discovery rate. Later analysis associated a missense DCLRE1C variant with TCR beta V- and J-gene trimming. Reportedly, cytomegalovirus status was diagnosed with high sensitivity and specificity.

This CDR3 spans 13 amino acids. The V gene lost 6 bases and the J gene lost 6 bases, with 13 bases spanning the gap. Germline values: CDR1 MNHEY, CDR2 SVGAGI. 60 Vbeta and 13 Jbeta primers were used in PCR. Sequenced by immunoSEQ multiplex PCR; TCRdb stores in-frame clones only, minus some. The repertoire holds around 150,000 clones, with roughly three quarters as singletons. With respect to this clone: What it recognizes is unknown.

The chain couples TRBV6-5 to TRBJ2-3; D ambiguous. Sample: PBMCs. The sequence came from a man aged 30-40 years in good health and CMV-seronegative. CDR3 in DNA: TGTGCCAGCAGCCCTATGGGCTGGGATACGCAGTATTTT. Protein: CASSPMGWDTQYF.